Listed below are T cell receptor beta chains from one sample, sequenced in a study of T cell changes during pregnancy in multiple sclerosis. TCRdb's copy holds only in-frame clones and misses some; the assay was immunoSEQ multiplex PCR. The table has over 65,000 clones, roughly nine tenths seen once. This specimen was peripheral blood, taken in the second trimester of pregnancy. These receptors were obtained from a female donor with multiple sclerosis, enrolled in a pregnancy study. Both conserved end residues are part of each CDR3. D genes are given only for firm matches. Some rows have no size entry. The others give once, few or many, or a class for an expanded clone.

cdr3_nt: TGTGCCAGCAGTGCGGATGGCACCATATATTTT
cdr3_aa: CASSADGTIYF
j_call: TRBJ1-3
d_call: .
cdr3_length: 11
clone_size: .
v_call: TRBV6-6

cdr3_nt: TGTGCCAGCAGCTTAGGTGGCTCGCGGGGGAGCGGCACTGAAGCTTTCTTT
cdr3_aa: CASSLGGSRGSGTEAFF
j_call: TRBJ1-1
d_call: .
cdr3_length: 17
clone_size: .
v_call: TRBV11-1

cdr3_nt: TGCGCCAGCCATCCAGGGGATAATGAAAAACTGTTTTTT
cdr3_aa: CASHPGDNEKLFF
j_call: TRBJ1-4
d_call: .
cdr3_length: 13
clone_size: .
v_call: TRBV4-1

cdr3_nt: TGCGCCAGCAGCTTGGCAGGGGTCGGGGACACTGAAGCTTTCTTT
cdr3_aa: CASSLAGVGDTEAFF
j_call: TRBJ1-1
d_call: .
cdr3_length: 15
clone_size: .
v_call: TRBV5-1

cdr3_nt: TGTGCCAGCAGTCCCCTCAGGGTGGAGGGCTACACCTTC
cdr3_aa: CASSPLRVEGYTF
j_call: TRBJ1-2
d_call: .
cdr3_length: 13
clone_size: .
v_call: TRBV6-5

cdr3_nt: TGTGCCAGCAGTAGAGGATTTTCCCATAATTCACCCCTCCACTTT
cdr3_aa: CASSRGFSHNSPLHF
j_call: TRBJ1-6
d_call: .
cdr3_length: 15
clone_size: .
v_call: TRBV6-6

cdr3_nt: TGTGCCAGCCTAGAGGCGGGGGCCCACAATGAGCAGTTCTTC
cdr3_aa: CASLEAGAHNEQFF
j_call: TRBJ2-1
d_call: .
cdr3_length: 14
clone_size: .
v_call: TRBV7-2

cdr3_nt: TGTGCCACCAGCAGAACCGGGACAGGGGTCTACGAGCAGTACTTC
cdr3_aa: CATSRTGTGVYEQYF
j_call: TRBJ2-7
d_call: TRBD1
cdr3_length: 15
clone_size: .
v_call: TRBV15

cdr3_nt: TGTGCCAGCAGCTTCGCGAGATATGGCTACACCTTC
cdr3_aa: CASSFARYGYTF
j_call: TRBJ1-2
d_call: .
cdr3_length: 12
clone_size: few
v_call: TRBV5-6

cdr3_nt: TGTGCCAGTAGGATCGGGGGAAACTATGGCTACACCTTC
cdr3_aa: CASRIGGNYGYTF
j_call: TRBJ1-2
d_call: .
cdr3_length: 13
clone_size: .
v_call: TRBV19